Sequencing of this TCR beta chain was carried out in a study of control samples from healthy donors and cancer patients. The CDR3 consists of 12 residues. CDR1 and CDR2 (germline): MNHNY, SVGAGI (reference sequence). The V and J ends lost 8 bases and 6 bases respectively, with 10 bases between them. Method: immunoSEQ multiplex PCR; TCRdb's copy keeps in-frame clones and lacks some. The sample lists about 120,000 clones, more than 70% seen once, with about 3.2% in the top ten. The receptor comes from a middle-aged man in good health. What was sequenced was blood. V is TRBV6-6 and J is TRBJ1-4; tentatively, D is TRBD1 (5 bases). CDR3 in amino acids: CASRGKDEKLFF. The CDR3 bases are TGTGCCAGCCGGGGCAAGGATGAAAAACTGTTTTTT.